The T cell receptor (beta chain) under discussion was sequenced for a study of OX40 agonist ivuxolimab in advanced cancers. Findings of the study overall: The 0.1-3.0 mg/kg partial responders had among the lowest clonal expansion. CD4+ and CD8+ blood T cells expanded clonally by week 6 at 0.1 to 3.0 mg/kg. What antigens the expanded peripheral T cells recognized was never established.

Sequencing was performed with immunoSEQ multiplex PCR; in TCRdb, only in-frame clones are kept and a portion is missing. Here the sample spans some 64,000 clones, roughly 85% being singletons. The germline CDR1 and CDR2 sequences are SEHNR and FQNEAQ (reference sequence). The J segment lost 7 bases and the V segment lost 11 bases, leaving 12 bases of the junction unmatched. The CDR3 has 14 residues. In the case of this clone: Antigen specificity is unknown.

Autoimmune disease history or systemic immunosuppression barred patients. The receptor comes from an adult with an advanced solid tumor such as melanoma, head and neck, liver or kidney cancer. The chain is built from TRBV7-9 and TRBJ2-2, with 8 bases lining up with TRBD1. The sample in question was CD4+ or CD8+ T cells sorted from blood, obtained in a trial of the OX40 agonist ivuxolimab. The CDR3 here is CASRQGRSFGELFF. As DNA, the CDR3 is TGTGCCTCTAGACAGGGGAGATCGTTCGGGGAGCTGTTTTTT.